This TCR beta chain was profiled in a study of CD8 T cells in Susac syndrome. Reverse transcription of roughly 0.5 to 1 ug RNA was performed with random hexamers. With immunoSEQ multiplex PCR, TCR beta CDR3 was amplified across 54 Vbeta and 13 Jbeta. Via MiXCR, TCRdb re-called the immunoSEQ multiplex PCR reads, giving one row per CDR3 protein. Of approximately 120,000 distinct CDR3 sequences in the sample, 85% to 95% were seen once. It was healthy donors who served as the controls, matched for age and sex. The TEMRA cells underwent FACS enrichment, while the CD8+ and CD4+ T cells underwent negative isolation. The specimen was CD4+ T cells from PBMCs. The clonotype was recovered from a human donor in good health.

The DNA of the CDR3 is TGTGCCAGCAGGCCCATCGGGACAGGAGATGAAAAACTGTTTTTT. Translation gives CASRPIGTGDEKLFF. The V and J genes are TRBV6-5 and TRBJ1-4, with 8 bases matching TRBD1. Germline assignment: CDR1 MNHEY and CDR2 SVGAGI. V trimming: 6 bases; J trimming: 6 bases; junction bases outside the gene matches: 9. The CDR3 is made up of 15 amino acids.